The 27 T cell receptor beta chains in this list originate from one sample, sequenced in a study of T-cell memory formation after mild COVID-19 (dated by TCRdb to the early 2020s). The method was 5' RACE. The sequencer listed for this sample is Illumina NovaSeq 6000. Using fastp at Q25 and MiXCR, TCRdb reprocessed the public reads and kept productive beta chains. Each CDR3 protein appears once, grouped with its most common genes and DNA. The table for this sample lists approximately 260,000 distinct CDR3 sequences; over 15% of them were counted only once. Of the sample, roughly 21% is held by the ten largest clones. Sequenced: PBMCs or a T cell subset sorted from them (not recorded which). The receptors come from a man younger than 30 who had mild COVID-19 (a few samples of this study predate the infection). The sample titles of this study are shuffled in the database, so cell type and time point are left out; the donor was told from shared clones.

V and J are TRBV20-1 and TRBJ1-5; D call uncertain. The V and J ends lost 8 bases and 7 bases respectively, with 12 bases between them. This CDR3 has 11 residues. Germline-derived CDR1 and CDR2 are DFQATT and SNEGSKA (reference sequence). The CDR3 is CSPRLGQPQHF. CDR3 DNA sequence: TGCAGTCCACGGCTGGGGCAGCCCCAGCATTTT.

Points on this clonotype: Germline and junction disagree at one end, which may indicate a read error. The gene calls are TRBV18 and TRBJ2-3; the match to TRBD2 covers 11 bases. This CDR3 is 17 amino acids long. The germline CDR1 and CDR2 sequences are KGHSH and LQKENI. The CDR3 bases are TGTGCCAGCTCACGACAGATTAGCGGGGGGGCCACAGGTACGCAGTATTTT. As protein: CASSRQISGGATGTQYF.

This clonotype was seen more than once but under ten times. The rearrangement joins TRBV12-3 or TRBV12-4 to TRBJ2-2, with D unresolved. Trimming removed 1 base at V and 6 bases at J, with 9 bases between. CDR3 size: 14 residues. In nucleotides, the CDR3 is TGTGCCAGCAGTTTAGAGGATGGCCCCGGGGAGCTGTTTTTT. Translated: CASSLEDGPGELFF.

This chain uses TRBV11-2 with TRBJ2-2, with D unclear. The ends were cut back, 0 bases at V and 4 bases at J, with 12 bases in the middle. Per germline, CDR1 SGHAT and CDR2 FQNNGV. This CDR3 has 16 amino acids. The CDR3 protein is CASSLDLRTLTGELFF. CDR3 DNA sequence: TGTGCCAGCAGCTTAGATCTTAGAACACTCACCGGGGAGCTGTTTTTT. Supplemented by reference TRBV11-2 and TRBJ2-2, the full variable domain reads EAGVAQSPRYKIIEKRQSVAFWCNPISGHATLYWYQQILGQGPKLLIQFQNNGVVDDSQLPKDRFSAERLKGVDSTLKIQPAKLEDSAVYLCASSLDLRTLTGELFFGEGSRLTVL.

This clonotype came up a few times. The chain combines TRBV7-2 with TRBJ1-5; no clear D. This CDR3 is 15 amino acids long. V was pared by 1 base and J by 4 bases, with 11 bases between. Germline CDR1 SGHTA, CDR2 FQGNSA. The CDR3 nucleotides are TGTGCCAGCAGCTTAGTCCCGGACGGGAATCAGCCCCAGCATTTT. Encoded protein: CASSLVPDGNQPQHF.

There are a few counts of this clonotype. CDR3 sequence reads: CASSFGTGHSPLHF. As DNA, the CDR3 is TGTGCCAGCAGTTTCGGGACAGGCCATTCACCCCTCCACTTT. The chain uses TRBV27 and TRBJ1-6, with TRBD1 matching 8 bases. Germline CDR1 and CDR2: MNHEY and SMNVEV (reference sequence). With V trimmed by 3 bases and J by 8 bases, 3 bases remained unmatched. The CDR3 contains 14 residues.

Written as DNA, the CDR3 is TGCAGCGCCCGCCACTTCGACAGGGCGCAGACCGGGGAGCTGTTTTTT. The encoded protein is CSARHFDRAQTGELFF. This sequence joins TRBV29-1 and TRBJ2-2, with TRBD1 matching over 7 bases. This CDR3 is 16 amino acids long. Germline V gene sequence: CDR1 SQVTM, CDR2 ANQGSEA. J was trimmed by 5 bases and V by 7 bases; bases with no gene match: 16.

This clonotype has a handful of counts. This chain joins TRBV30 and TRBJ2-7, with D perhaps matching TRBD1 (6 bases). Germline-derived CDR1 and CDR2 are GTSNPN and SVGIG (reference sequence). The CDR3 is made up of 14 amino acids. V was shortened by 5 bases and J by 0 bases, with 14 bases between the two germline ends. The CDR3 coding sequence is TGTGCCTGGGACCAGGGGACGATCTCCTACGAGCAGTACTTC. This translates into CAWDQGTISYEQYF.

This clonotype was counted ten times or more. The chain uses TRBV7-9 and TRBJ2-1; 8 bases agree with TRBD2. CDR1 is SEHNR, CDR2 FQNEAQ, per germline (reference sequence). J gave up 6 bases and V 6 bases, and 10 bases lay outside the gene matches. There are 15 residues in the CDR3. The chain's CDR3 is CASSSTSGYSNEQFF. The CDR3 region has the DNA TGTGCCAGCAGTTCTACTAGCGGATATTCCAATGAGCAGTTCTTC. Variable domain in full (rest from reference TRBV7-9 and TRBJ2-1): DTGVSQNPRHKITKRGQNVTFRCDPISEHNRLYWYRQTLGQGPEFLTYFQNEAQLEKSRLLSDRFSAERPKGSFSTLEIQRTEQGDSAMYLCASSSTSGYSNEQFFGPGTRLTVL.

This chain connects TRBV6-2 or TRBV6-3 to TRBJ1-5; TRBD1 matches 8 bases. The CDR3 contains 13 residues. J lost 7 bases, V lost 10 bases, and 9 bases had no gene match. Germline loops: CDR1 MNHEY, CDR2 SVGEGT. The CDR3 loop reads CAIQDRVRQPQHF. The DNA for the CDR3 is TGTGCCATCCAGGACAGGGTCCGACAGCCCCAGCATTTT.

This clonotype was observed a few times. The chain links TRBV9 to TRBJ1-1, with D hard to call. The CDR3 loop spans 13 amino acids. With 0 bases removed from V and 5 bases from J, the gap between germline ends came to 8 bases. Looked up from germline, CDR1 is SGDLS and CDR2 is YYNGEE. The CDR3: CASSVGVETEAFF. The CDR3 nucleotides are TGTGCCAGCAGCGTAGGAGTAGAAACTGAAGCTTTCTTT.

The rearrangement links TRBV5-1 to TRBJ2-7; perhaps TRBD2 as D (6 bases). With 1 base removed from V and 1 base from J, the gap between germline ends came to 9 bases. The CDR3 covers 14 residues. Germline V CDR1 and CDR2: SGHRS, YFSETQ. The chain's CDR3 is CASSLIGGSYEQYV. CDR3 nucleotide sequence: TGCGCCAGCAGCTTGATCGGGGGATCCTACGAGCAGTACGTC.

The V gene is TRBV20-1, the J gene TRBJ1-2, with 9 bases identical to TRBD1. The CDR3 spans 14 residues. Germline trimming cut 6 bases from V and 6 bases from J; bases unmatched to any gene: 11. Germline V gives CDR1 DFQATT, CDR2 SNEGSKA (reference sequence). The CDR3 sequence is CSAEPTGGLDGYTF. Here the CDR3 DNA reads TGCAGTGCAGAACCAACAGGGGGCCTCGATGGCTACACCTTC.

This clonotype appeared a few times. The chain joins TRBV25-1 to TRBJ1-3; D call uncertain. Germline V CDR1 and CDR2: MGHDK, SYGVNS. The CDR3 contains 15 residues. Trimming took 3 bases from V and 0 from J, leaving 9 bases between them. This chain's CDR3 is CASSDSGDSGNTIYF. CDR3 bases: TGTGCCAGCAGTGATAGTGGCGACTCTGGAAACACCATATATTTT.

The gene calls are TRBV6-2 or TRBV6-3 and TRBJ2-7; D ambiguous. Germline loops: CDR1 MNHEY, CDR2 SVGEGT. V was trimmed by 2 bases and J by 2 bases, leaving 7 bases between them. The CDR3 runs 13 residues. DNA of the CDR3: TGTGCCAGCAGTTACAGTCCGGCCTACGAGCAGTACTTC. Protein: CASSYSPAYEQYF.

This chain links TRBV11-2 with TRBJ2-3, with no clear D. V dropped 3 bases and J dropped 3 bases, with 16 bases sitting between them. The CDR3 sequence is 16 residues long. Germline V CDR1 and CDR2: SGHAT, FQNNGV. The CDR3 region is CASSFRTSRRTDTQYF. The CDR3 coding sequence is TGTGCCAGCAGCTTCCGGACCTCCCGACGTACAGATACGCAGTATTTT.

This clonotype appeared many times. This rearrangement joins TRBV7-3 to TRBJ2-5, with TRBD2 matching 11 bases. V lost 5 bases, J lost 5 bases, and 10 bases stayed unmatched. This CDR3 comprises 16 residues. Germline CDR1 is SGHTA and CDR2 is FQGTGA. The CDR3 loop is CASSPGPSGGRETQYF. For the CDR3, the DNA is TGTGCCAGCAGCCCAGGCCCTAGCGGGGGGCGGGAGACCCAGTACTTC. The entire variable domain, with the rest obtained from reference TRBV7-3 and TRBJ2-5, is as follows: GAGVSQTPSNKVTEKGKYVELRCDPISGHTALYWYRQSLGQGPEFLIYFQGTGAADDSGLPNDRFFAVRPEGSVSTLKIQRTERGDSAVYLCASSPGPSGGRETQYFGPGTRLLVL.

The chain joins TRBV28 to TRBJ2-6; a possible D gene is TRBD2 (5 bases). Deletions cut 4 bases from V and 0 bases from J, with 19 bases between. CDR3 length: 19 amino acids. Germline V gene data show CDR1 as MDHEN and CDR2 as SYDVKM. CDR3 in DNA: TGTGCCAGCAGTTCCTTACCCCCTCTCGGGATCTCTGGGGCCAACGTCCTGACTTTC. This codes for CASSSLPPLGISGANVLTF.

The V and J genes are TRBV6-2 or TRBV6-3 and TRBJ2-3; D is unclear. This CDR3 has 14 amino acids. In germline, CDR1 is MNHEY, CDR2 SVGEGT. The V end was cut by 2 bases, the J end by 3 bases, with 9 bases between. In DNA, the CDR3 is TGTGCCAGCAGTTACAGGGTGGAAACAGATACGCAGTATTTT. It translates to CASSYRVETDTQYF.

This rearrangement joins TRBV7-2 to TRBJ2-1, with 8 positions matching TRBD2. V lost 5 bases and J lost 8; bases outside the gene matches: 11. Germline values: CDR1 SGHTA, CDR2 FQGNSA. The CDR3 has 15 amino acids. This CDR3 is CASSDRAGADDEQFF. The CDR3 region has the DNA TGTGCCAGCAGCGATAGAGCGGGGGCAGATGATGAGCAGTTCTTC.

The V gene is TRBV14, the J gene TRBJ2-1; 11 bases are a match to TRBD1. The CDR3 extends over 15 amino acids. V lost 4 bases to trimming and J lost 1 base; unmatched junction nucleotides: 0. Germline V gene lookup returns CDR1 SGHDN and CDR2 FVKESK. CDR3 DNA: TGTGCCAGCAGCCGGGACAGGGGGTCCTACAATGAGCAGTTCTTC. Residues: CASSRDRGSYNEQFF. Filled out from reference TRBV14 and TRBJ2-1, the complete variable domain reads EAGVTQFPSHSVIEKGQTVTLRCDPISGHDNLYWYRRVMGKEIKFLLHFVKESKQDESGMPNNRFLAERTGGTYSTLKVQPAELEDSGVYFCASSRDRGSYNEQFFGPGTRLTVL.

This chain links TRBV5-1 with TRBJ1-2, with D unresolved. Deletions cut 0 bases from V and 8 bases from J, with 11 bases between. Germline CDR1 and CDR2: SGHRS and YFSETQ. The CDR3 sequence is 13 residues long. This CDR3 reads CASSLGSGRGYTF. The CDR3 coding sequence is TGCGCCAGCAGCTTGGGAAGCGGCAGGGGCTACACCTTC. Looking up the rest from reference TRBV5-1 and TRBJ1-2 gives the full variable domain: KAGVTQTPRYLIKTRGQQVTLSCSPISGHRSVSWYQQTPGQGLQFLFEYFSETQRNKGNFPGRFSGRQFSNSRSEMNVSTLELGDSALYLCASSLGSGRGYTFGSGTRLTVV.

A few counts support this clonotype. The CDR3 DNA follows: TGTGCCAGCAGTACACGGGGGAAGAGGGAGACCCAGTACTTC. It is translated as CASSTRGKRETQYF. V gene TRBV12-3 or TRBV12-4 combines with J gene TRBJ2-5, with D tentatively TRBD2 (6 bases). The V and J ends lost 5 bases and 5 bases respectively, with 15 bases between them. The CDR3 length is 14 residues.

This clonotype was seen a few times. V usage is TRBV29-1 and J usage is TRBJ1-4; D uncertain. The germline CDR1 and CDR2 sequences are SQVTM and ANQGSEA. V lost 4 bases and J lost 7, with 4 bases in between. The CDR3 has 10 amino acids. The CDR3 region has the DNA TGCAGCGTTGTAGCTGAAAAACTGTTTTTT. Amino acids: CSVVAEKLFF.

In its sample, this clonotype was seen a few times. The gene calls are TRBV12-3 or TRBV12-4 and TRBJ2-5; possibly TRBD1 for D (6 bases). The CDR3 has 13 residues. V was clipped by 5 bases and J by 7 bases, with 14 bases between them. Written as DNA, the CDR3 is TGTGCCAGCAGTCCCGGACAGCTCTTGACCCAGTACTTC. This sequence encodes CASSPGQLLTQYF.

The genes are TRBV4-1 and TRBJ1-1; D perhaps matches TRBD1 (5 bases). V was trimmed by 1 base and J by 2 bases, leaving 17 bases between them. Per the germline V gene, CDR1 is MGHRA and CDR2 is YSYEKL. CDR3 size: 17 residues. Written as DNA, the CDR3 is TGCGCCAGCAGCCAAGGACCCCCTGGGGGGAGCAACACTGAAGCTTTCTTT. This translates into CASSQGPPGGSNTEAFF.

This clonotype was detected only a few times. An end of the junction does not agree with germline; a read error may underlie this. This rearrangement joins TRBV11-2 to TRBJ2-4; maybe TRBD2 (6 bases). The germline V gene has CDR1 SGHAT and CDR2 FQNNGV. The CDR3 is 12 amino acids. The CDR3 region has the DNA TGTGCCAGCAGCGGGTCGGGACTCAGTTCGCACTTC. This codes for CASSGSGLSSHF.